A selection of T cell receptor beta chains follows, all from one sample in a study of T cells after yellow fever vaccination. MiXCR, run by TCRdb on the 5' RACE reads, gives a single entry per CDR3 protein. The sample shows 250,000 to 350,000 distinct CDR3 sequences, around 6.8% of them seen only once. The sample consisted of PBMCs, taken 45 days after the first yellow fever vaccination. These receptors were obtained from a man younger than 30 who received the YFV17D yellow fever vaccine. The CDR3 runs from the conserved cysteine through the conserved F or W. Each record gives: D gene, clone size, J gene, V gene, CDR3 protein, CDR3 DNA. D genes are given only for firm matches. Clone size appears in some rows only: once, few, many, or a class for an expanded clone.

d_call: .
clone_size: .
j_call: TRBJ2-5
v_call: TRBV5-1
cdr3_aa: CASSLRGRGSETQYF
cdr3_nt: TGCGCCAGCAGCTTGAGAGGGCGGGGATCGGAGACCCAGTACTTC

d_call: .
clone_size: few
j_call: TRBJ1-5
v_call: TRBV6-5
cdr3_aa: CASSYSGWGQPQHF
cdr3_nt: TGTGCCAGCAGTTACTCGGGGTGGGGGCAGCCCCAGCATTTT

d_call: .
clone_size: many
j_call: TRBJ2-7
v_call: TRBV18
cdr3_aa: CASSQRDEQYF
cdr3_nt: TGTGCCAGCTCACAGAGGGACGAGCAGTACTTC

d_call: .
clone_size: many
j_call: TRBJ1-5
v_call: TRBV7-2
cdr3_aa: CASSTQGVSNQPQHF
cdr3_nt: TGTGCCAGCAGCACACAGGGAGTAAGCAATCAGCCCCAGCATTTT

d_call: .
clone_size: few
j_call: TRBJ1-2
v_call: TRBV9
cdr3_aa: CASSVASWRTNYGYTF
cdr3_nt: TGTGCCAGCAGCGTAGCTTCCTGGCGGACTAACTATGGCTACACCTTC

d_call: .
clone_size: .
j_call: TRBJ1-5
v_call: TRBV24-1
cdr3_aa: CATSDLPRTRDFNQPQHF
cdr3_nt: TGTGCCACCAGTGATTTGCCCAGGACCAGGGATTTCAATCAGCCCCAGCATTTT

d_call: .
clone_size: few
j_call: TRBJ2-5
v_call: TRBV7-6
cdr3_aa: CASSLAGDSPGTQYF
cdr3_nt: TGTGCCAGCAGCTTAGCGGGGGACTCCCCTGGGACCCAGTACTTC

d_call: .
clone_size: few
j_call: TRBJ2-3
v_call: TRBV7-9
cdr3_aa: CASSPSPPFTDTQYF
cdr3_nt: TGTGCCAGCAGCCCTTCCCCCCCGTTCACAGATACGCAGTATTTT

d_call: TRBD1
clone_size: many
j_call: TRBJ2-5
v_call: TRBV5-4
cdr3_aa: CASSSTGQGMETQYF
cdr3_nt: TGTGCCAGCAGCTCCACGGGACAGGGGATGGAGACCCAGTACTTC

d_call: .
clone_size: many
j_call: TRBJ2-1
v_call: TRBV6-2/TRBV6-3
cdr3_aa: CASSPSMSSYNEQFF
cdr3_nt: TGTGCCAGCAGTCCAAGTATGAGCTCCTACAATGAGCAGTTCTTC

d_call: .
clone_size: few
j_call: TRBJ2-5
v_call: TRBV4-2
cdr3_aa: CASSPGGGNTETQYF
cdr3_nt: TGTGCCAGCAGCCCAGGAGGGGGAAATACAGAGACCCAGTACTTC

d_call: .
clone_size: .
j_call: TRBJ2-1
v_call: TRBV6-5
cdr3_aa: CASSYFQGHNEQFF
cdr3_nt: TGTGCCAGCAGTTACTTTCAGGGACACAATGAGCAGTTCTTC

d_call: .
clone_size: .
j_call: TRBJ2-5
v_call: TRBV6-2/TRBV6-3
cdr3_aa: CASTRRRETQYF
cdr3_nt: TGTGCCAGCACCCGGAGACGGGAGACCCAGTACTTC

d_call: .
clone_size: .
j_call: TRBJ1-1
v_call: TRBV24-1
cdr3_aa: CATSDPTSTEAFF
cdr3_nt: TGTGCCACCAGTGACCCGACGAGCACTGAAGCTTTCTTT

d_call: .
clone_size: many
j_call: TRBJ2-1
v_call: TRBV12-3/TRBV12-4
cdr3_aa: CASSLAGAGDEQFF
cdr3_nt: TGTGCCAGCAGTTTGGCAGGGGCGGGGGATGAGCAGTTCTTC

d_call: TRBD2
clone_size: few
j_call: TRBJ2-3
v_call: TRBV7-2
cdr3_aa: CASSLVAGGWADTQYF
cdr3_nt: TGTGCCAGCAGCTTAGTAGCGGGGGGGTGGGCAGATACGCAGTATTTT

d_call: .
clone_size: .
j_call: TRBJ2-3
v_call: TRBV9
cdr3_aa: CASSVGGDTQYF
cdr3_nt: TGTGCCAGCAGCGTAGGGGGGGATACGCAGTATTTT

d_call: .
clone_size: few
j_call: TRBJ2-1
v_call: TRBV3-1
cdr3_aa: CASSPDLHNEQFF
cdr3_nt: TGTGCCAGCAGCCCGGACCTTCACAATGAGCAGTTCTTC

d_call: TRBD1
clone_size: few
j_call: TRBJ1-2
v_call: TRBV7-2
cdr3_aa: CASSLAGTVFYSGYTF
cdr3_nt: TGTGCCAGCAGCTTAGCGGGGACAGTCTTTTATAGTGGCTACACCTTC

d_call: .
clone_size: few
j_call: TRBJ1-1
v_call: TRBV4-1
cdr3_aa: CASSPPRQNTEAFF
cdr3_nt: TGCGCCAGCAGCCCCCCCAGACAGAACACTGAAGCTTTCTTT

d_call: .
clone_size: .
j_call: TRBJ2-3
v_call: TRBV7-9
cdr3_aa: CASRASSRDTQYF
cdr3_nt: TGTGCCAGCAGGGCGAGCAGTCGGGATACGCAGTATTTT

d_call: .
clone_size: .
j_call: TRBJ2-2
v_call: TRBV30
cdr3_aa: CAWTVTSWDTGELFF
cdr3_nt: TGTGCCTGGACCGTTACTAGTTGGGACACCGGGGAGCTGTTTTTT

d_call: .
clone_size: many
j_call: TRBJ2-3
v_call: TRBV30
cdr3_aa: CAWNRDFTDTQYF
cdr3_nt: TGTGCCTGGAACAGGGATTTCACAGATACGCAGTATTTT